This T cell receptor beta chain derives from a study of regulatory T cells in long-lasting Graves disease. Arm-PCR with iRepertoire HTBI primers amplified the CDR3 regions for these TCR beta libraries. TCRdb re-called the multiplex PCR reads with MiXCR, one entry per CDR3 protein. This table holds 530,000 or so distinct CDR3 sequences, 16% found once. The time point: newly diagnosed GD, antithyroid drugs for less than 3 months. Isolated PBMC RNA provided the starting material for the TCR library. CDR1 SSHAT and CDR2 FNYEAQ come from the germline V gene (reference sequence). This CDR3 has 13 residues. Details on this clonotype: One end of the junction is discordant with germline, which a read error may explain.

These same records also appear under a second study, on T cells in Graves' hyperthyroidism and ophthalmopathy.

The source material was peripheral blood mononuclear cells (PBMCs), sampled at new diagnosis, from a patient treated with antithyroid drugs. The gene calls are TRBV7-7 and TRBJ1-1, with D unclear. This TCR derives from a man between 18 and 35 years old with Graves disease. Here the CDR3 DNA reads TGTGCTAGCAGCTCCCCCTTGATCACTGAAGCTTTCTTT. It yields the protein CASSSPLITEAFF.